A selection of T cell receptor beta chains follows, all from one sample in a study of T-cell reconstitution after alpha-beta-depleted transplantation in children. TCRdb re-called the PCR reads with MiXCR, one entry per CDR3 protein. This sample has approximately 1,000,000 distinct CDR3 sequences, with under 30% found just once. The sequenced sample was PBMCs, mostly from graft donor cells, obtained 360 days after TCRalphabeta/CD19-depleted stem cell transplant. All receptors come from a boy less than two years old who had a stem cell transplant for SCID, so the T cells may come from the graft donor. CDR3s include the opening cysteine and the closing phenylalanine or tryptophan. A D gene is named only where the DNA matches it firmly. Not every row has a clone size; where given, it reads once, few, many or a size class.

j_gene	d_gene	abundance	v_gene	CDR3aa	CDR3nt
TRBJ2-1	.	many	TRBV7-2	CASSFRDRGNNEQFF	TGTGCCAGCAGCTTTCGGGACCGAGGGAACAATGAGCAGTTCTTC
TRBJ2-1	TRBD2	.	TRBV12-3/TRBV12-4	CASSPPGLAAYNEQFF	TGTGCCAGCAGTCCACCGGGACTAGCGGCCTACAATGAGCAGTTCTTC
TRBJ2-7	.	.	TRBV29-1	CSVDGGGLEQYF	TGCAGCGTTGACGGGGGCGGACTCGAGCAGTACTTC
TRBJ2-7	TRBD2	few	TRBV13	CASSPSGGFRHEQYF	TGTGCCAGCAGCCCAAGCGGGGGGTTTCGCCACGAGCAGTACTTC
TRBJ1-1	TRBD1	few	TRBV5-1	CASSFGDRINTEAFF	TGCGCCAGCAGCTTCGGGGACAGGATAAACACTGAAGCTTTCTTT
TRBJ2-7	.	few	TRBV2	CASSEEGVKTYEQYF	TGTGCCAGCAGTGAAGAGGGGGTGAAAACCTACGAGCAGTACTTC
TRBJ2-1	.	.	TRBV12-3/TRBV12-4	CASSWARDEQFF	TGTGCCAGCAGTTGGGCGCGGGATGAGCAGTTCTTC
TRBJ2-7	.	.	TRBV2	CASSGDTSRGNNEQYF	TGTGCCAGCAGTGGGGACACAAGTAGGGGGAATAACGAGCAGTACTTC
TRBJ2-1	.	many	TRBV2	CASANHNEQFF	TGTGCCAGCGCTAACCACAATGAGCAGTTCTTC
TRBJ2-7	TRBD1	.	TRBV18	CASSPRDRGPSYEQYF	TGTGCCAGCTCACCAAGGGACAGGGGCCCTTCCTACGAGCAGTACTTC
TRBJ2-5	TRBD2	.	TRBV7-3	CASSGSGGPQETQYF	TGTGCCAGCAGCGGCTCGGGGGGGCCTCAAGAGACCCAGTACTTC
TRBJ1-1	TRBD1	.	TRBV5-1	CASSLPVQGATEAFF	TGCGCCAGCAGCTTGCCGGTACAGGGGGCCACTGAAGCTTTCTTT
TRBJ2-7	.	.	TRBV9	CASSPQSGTFYEQYF	TGTGCCAGCAGCCCACAGTCCGGGACTTTCTACGAGCAGTACTTC
TRBJ2-5	TRBD2	.	TRBV20-1	CSARAPPNSGGETQYF	TGCAGTGCTAGGGCGCCACCGAATAGCGGGGGGGAGACCCAGTACTTC
TRBJ1-1	.	.	TRBV5-1	CASSLASYQVDTEAFF	TGCGCCAGCAGCTTGGCCTCCTATCAGGTCGACACTGAAGCTTTCTTT
TRBJ2-2	.	.	TRBV12-3/TRBV12-4	CASSLGQGNSGELFF	TGTGCCAGCAGTTTGGGGCAGGGGAATTCCGGGGAGCTGTTTTTT
TRBJ2-1	TRBD2	many	TRBV4-2	CASSQDPGGEQFF	TGTGCCAGCAGCCAAGATCCGGGGGGTGAGCAGTTCTTC
TRBJ2-7	.	many	TRBV7-9	CASSGISYEQYF	TGCGCCAGCAGCGGCATCTCCTACGAGCAGTACTTC
TRBJ1-1	.	.	TRBV2	CASIGQGRNTEAFF	TGTGCCAGCATCGGTCAGGGGAGAAACACTGAAGCTTTCTTT
TRBJ2-1	TRBD1	.	TRBV5-3	CASPTPGQGDDEQFF	TGTGCCAGCCCCACCCCGGGACAGGGTGACGATGAGCAGTTCTTC
TRBJ1-5	.	few	TRBV29-1	CSAQAGANQPQHF	TGCAGCGCCCAAGCGGGGGCAAATCAGCCCCAGCATTTT
TRBJ2-3	TRBD2	few	TRBV20-1	CSARRLAGSTDTQYF	TGCAGTGCTCGTCGACTAGCGGGGAGCACAGATACGCAGTATTTT
TRBJ2-3	.	few	TRBV20-1	CSAVEARGTDTQYF	TGCAGTGCTGTAGAAGCTAGGGGAACAGATACGCAGTATTTT
TRBJ1-3	TRBD1	.	TRBV28	CASRPWTGSGNTIYF	TGTGCCAGCAGGCCGTGGACAGGCTCTGGAAACACCATATATTTT
TRBJ2-7	TRBD1	.	TRBV5-1	CASSLDALNRGHDEQYF	TGCGCCAGCAGCTTGGACGCCCTGAACAGGGGGCACGACGAGCAGTACTTC
TRBJ1-1	.	.	TRBV5-4	CASSFHLGHQMMNTEAFF	TGTGCCAGCAGCTTCCACTTAGGACACCAGATGATGAACACTGAAGCTTTCTTT
TRBJ2-2	.	once	TRBV5-1	CASSLLGPLGELFF	TGCGCCAGCAGCTTGCTGGGCCCCCTCGGGGAGCTGTTTTTT
TRBJ2-7	TRBD2	few	TRBV4-1	CASSQQLAGAYEQYF	TGCGCCAGCAGCCAACAACTAGCGGGGGCCTACGAGCAGTACTTC
TRBJ2-1	TRBD2	.	TRBV12-3/TRBV12-4	CASSSLSSGAYNEQFF	TGTGCCAGCAGTTCCCTTTCTAGCGGGGCCTACAATGAGCAGTTCTTC
TRBJ2-5	TRBD2	many	TRBV24-1	CATSVIKAGTSGETQYF	TGTGCCACCAGTGTAATCAAGGCCGGGACTAGCGGGGAGACCCAGTACTTC
TRBJ1-1	.	few	TRBV12-3/TRBV12-4	CASSPWDRGQLAEAFF	TGTGCCAGCAGTCCGTGGGACCGAGGACAGTTAGCTGAAGCTTTCTTT
TRBJ2-1	.	.	TRBV5-1	CASSLGSLTYNEQFF	TGCGCCAGCAGCTTGGGAAGTCTAACCTACAATGAGCAGTTCTTC
TRBJ1-2	.	few	TRBV5-1	CASRQEGLANYGYTF	TGCGCCAGCAGACAGGAGGGGTTAGCTAACTATGGCTACACCTTC
TRBJ1-2	TRBD1	.	TRBV7-9	CASSMITGVSYGYTF	TGTGCCAGCAGTATGATCACAGGGGTATCATATGGCTACACCTTC
TRBJ1-2	TRBD1	few	TRBV5-1	CASSRETGDFYGYTF	TGCGCCAGCAGCCGCGAGACAGGGGATTTCTATGGCTACACCTTC
TRBJ1-1	.	.	TRBV15	CATSVKQLNTEAFF	TGTGCCACCAGCGTGAAACAGCTTAACACTGAAGCTTTCTTT
TRBJ1-1	.	.	TRBV20-1	CSARGAQGRSTEAFF	TGCAGTGCCCGAGGGGCCCAAGGTCGAAGCACTGAAGCTTTCTTT
TRBJ2-3	TRBD1	.	TRBV10-2	CASSESGQGRGNTDTQYF	TGCGCCAGCAGTGAGTCGGGACAGGGCAGAGGGAACACAGATACGCAGTATTTT
TRBJ1-1	TRBD1	.	TRBV18	CASSRAGTANTEAFF	TGTGCCAGCTCGCGCGCCGGGACAGCGAACACTGAAGCTTTCTTT
TRBJ1-2	TRBD1	.	TRBV2	CASGTGVGYTF	TGTGCCAGCGGGACAGGGGTTGGCTACACCTTC
TRBJ1-1	.	few	TRBV13	CATHRDNTEAFF	TGTGCCACCCATCGGGACAACACTGAAGCTTTCTTT
TRBJ2-7	TRBD1	.	TRBV28	CASSSTGAFYEQYF	TGTGCCAGCAGTTCGACAGGGGCCTTCTACGAGCAGTACTTC
TRBJ2-4	.	.	TRBV3-1	CASSQIPGLIAKNIQYF	TGTGCCAGCAGCCAGATCCCGGGGCTCATAGCCAAAAACATTCAGTACTTC
TRBJ2-1	TRBD2	.	TRBV5-1	CASMRLAGGINEQFF	TGCGCCAGCATGAGGCTAGCGGGGGGAATAAATGAGCAGTTCTTC
TRBJ1-2	TRBD1	once	TRBV6-1	CASSETGGARYGYTF	TGTGCCAGCAGTGAGACAGGGGGCGCGAGGTATGGCTACACCTTC
TRBJ2-7	.	.	TRBV28	CASSYEPGNYEQYF	TGTGCCAGCAGTTATGAGCCGGGGAACTACGAGCAGTACTTC
TRBJ2-4	.	.	TRBV28	CASSLSGGSLAKNIQYF	TGTGCCAGCAGTTTATCCGGCGGATCACTAGCCAAAAACATTCAGTACTTC